This T cell receptor beta chain originates from a study of shared clonotypes between healthy human individuals. On the study more broadly: Serving as donors were a couple of women and a few men, whose ages spanned 18 to 49. The study's findings and limits: Estimated richness was generally greater in naive than memory subsets.

A remark on this clone: Its antigen remains unknown.

Naive-designated CD8 cells lacked CD45RO, were positively enriched for CCR7, and omitted terminally differentiated effector memory CD45RA+ cells. This CDR3 has 14 residues. The germline V gene encodes CDR1 MNHEY and CDR2 SMNVEV (reference sequence). V trimming: 4 bases; J trimming: 3 bases; junction bases outside the gene matches: 3. Repertoires were generated with immunoSEQ multiplex PCR, while TCRdb's copy carries only in-frame clones and drops some. The sample consists of under 1 million clones, roughly 96% of them appearing once. Sequenced input: naive CD8+ T cells sorted from blood. This clonotype was obtained from a man aged 25 to 40 in good health. This chain uses TRBV27 with TRBJ2-1; 7 bases are a match to TRBD2. The CDR3 nucleotides read TGTGCCAGCAGTTGGGGGGGAGGCTACAATGAGCAGTTCTTC. Amino acid sequence: CASSWGGGYNEQFF.